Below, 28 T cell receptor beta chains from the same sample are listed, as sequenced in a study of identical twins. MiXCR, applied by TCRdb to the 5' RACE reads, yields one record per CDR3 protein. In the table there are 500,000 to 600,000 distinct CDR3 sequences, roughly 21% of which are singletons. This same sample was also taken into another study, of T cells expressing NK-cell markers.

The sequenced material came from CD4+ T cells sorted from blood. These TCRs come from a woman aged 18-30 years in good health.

CDR3 bases: TGTGCCATCAGCGCACCCGGGGGGTCCTACGAGCAGTACTTC. Protein product: CAISAPGGSYEQYF. This chain links TRBV10-3 with TRBJ2-7; 7 bases line up with TRBD2. Germline CDR1 ENHRY, CDR2 SYGVKD. The CDR3 spans 14 residues. Trimming took 6 bases from V and 1 from J; bases not matched to a gene: 6.

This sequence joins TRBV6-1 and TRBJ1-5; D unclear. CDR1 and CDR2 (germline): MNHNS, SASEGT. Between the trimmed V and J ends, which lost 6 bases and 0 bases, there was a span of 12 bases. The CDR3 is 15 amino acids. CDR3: CASRKTEYSNQPQHF. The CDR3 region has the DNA TGTGCCAGCAGGAAGACTGAATATAGCAATCAGCCCCAGCATTTT.

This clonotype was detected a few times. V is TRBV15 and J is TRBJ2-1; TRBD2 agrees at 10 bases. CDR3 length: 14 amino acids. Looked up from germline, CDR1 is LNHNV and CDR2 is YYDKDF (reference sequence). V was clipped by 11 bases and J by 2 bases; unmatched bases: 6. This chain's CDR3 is CAANSGGTYNEQFF. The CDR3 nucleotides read TGTGCCGCCAATAGCGGGGGGACCTACAATGAGCAGTTCTTC.

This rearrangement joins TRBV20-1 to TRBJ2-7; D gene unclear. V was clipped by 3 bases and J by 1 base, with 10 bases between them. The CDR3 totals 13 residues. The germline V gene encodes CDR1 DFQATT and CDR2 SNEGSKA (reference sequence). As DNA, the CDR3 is TGCAGTGCTAGTTTAGGGATTTCCTACGAGCAGTACTTC. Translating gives CSASLGISYEQYF.

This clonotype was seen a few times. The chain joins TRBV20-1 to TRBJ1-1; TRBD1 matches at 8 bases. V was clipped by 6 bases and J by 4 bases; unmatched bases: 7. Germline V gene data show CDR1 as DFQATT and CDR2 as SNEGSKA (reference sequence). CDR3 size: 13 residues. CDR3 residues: CSAKYRGGTEAFF. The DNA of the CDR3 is TGCAGTGCCAAATACAGGGGGGGCACTGAAGCTTTCTTT.

DNA for the CDR3: TGCGCCAGCAGCTCGCCGGGACAGGGGGCTCATGGCTACACCTTC. Amino acids: CASSSPGQGAHGYTF. This chain connects TRBV5-1 to TRBJ1-2, with TRBD1 identical over 12 bases. Germline CDR1 SGHRS, CDR2 YFSETQ. V dropped 3 bases and J dropped 6; count of bases not matched to a gene: 6. The CDR3 has 15 residues.

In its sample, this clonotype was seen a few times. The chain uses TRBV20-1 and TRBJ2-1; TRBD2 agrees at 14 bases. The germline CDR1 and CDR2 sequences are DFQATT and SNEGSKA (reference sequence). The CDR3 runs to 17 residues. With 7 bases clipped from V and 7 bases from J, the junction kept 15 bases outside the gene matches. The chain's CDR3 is CSGPGLAGVVGRNEQFF. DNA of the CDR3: TGCAGTGGCCCGGGACTAGCGGGAGTTGTGGGTAGGAATGAGCAGTTCTTC.

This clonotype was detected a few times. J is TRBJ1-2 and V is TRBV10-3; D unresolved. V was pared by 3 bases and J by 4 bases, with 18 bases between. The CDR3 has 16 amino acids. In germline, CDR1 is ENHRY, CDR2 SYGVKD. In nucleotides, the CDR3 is TGTGCCATCAGTGACGACCTCGGCAGAACCCGCTATGGCTACACCTTC. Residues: CAISDDLGRTRYGYTF.

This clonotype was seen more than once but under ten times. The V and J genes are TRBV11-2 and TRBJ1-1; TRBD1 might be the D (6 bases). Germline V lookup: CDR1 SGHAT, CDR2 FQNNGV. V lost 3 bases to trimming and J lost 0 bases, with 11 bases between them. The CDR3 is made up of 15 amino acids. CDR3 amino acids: CASSLRGHMNTEAFF. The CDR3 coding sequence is TGTGCCAGCAGCTTGCGGGGACACATGAACACTGAAGCTTTCTTT.

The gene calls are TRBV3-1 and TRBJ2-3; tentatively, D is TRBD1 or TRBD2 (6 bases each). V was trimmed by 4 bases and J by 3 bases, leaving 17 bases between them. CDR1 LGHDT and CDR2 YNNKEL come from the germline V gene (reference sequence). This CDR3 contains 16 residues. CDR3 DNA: TGTGCCAGCAGCCGCGGCGGAGGGGGGTTTACAGATACGCAGTATTTT. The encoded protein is CASSRGGGGFTDTQYF.

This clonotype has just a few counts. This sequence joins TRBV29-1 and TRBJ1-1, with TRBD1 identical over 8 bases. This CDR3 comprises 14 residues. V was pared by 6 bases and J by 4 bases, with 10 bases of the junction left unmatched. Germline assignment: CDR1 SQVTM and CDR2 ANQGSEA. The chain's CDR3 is CSVGTSTGGTEAFF. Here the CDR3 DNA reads TGCAGCGTGGGTACCTCTACAGGGGGCACTGAAGCTTTCTTT.

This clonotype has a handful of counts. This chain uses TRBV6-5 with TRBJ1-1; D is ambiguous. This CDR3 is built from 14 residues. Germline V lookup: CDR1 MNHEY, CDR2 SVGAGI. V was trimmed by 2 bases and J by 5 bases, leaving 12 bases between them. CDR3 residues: CASSYKRAWTEAFF. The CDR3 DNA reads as TGTGCCAGCAGTTACAAGCGGGCATGGACTGAAGCTTTCTTT.

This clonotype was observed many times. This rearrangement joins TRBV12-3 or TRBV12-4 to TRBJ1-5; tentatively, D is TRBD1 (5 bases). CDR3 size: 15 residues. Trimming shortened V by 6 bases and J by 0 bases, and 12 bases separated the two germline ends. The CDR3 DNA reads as TGTGCCAGCAGGTCCGGGGGGAATAGCAATCAGCCCCAGCATTTT. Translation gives CASRSGGNSNQPQHF.

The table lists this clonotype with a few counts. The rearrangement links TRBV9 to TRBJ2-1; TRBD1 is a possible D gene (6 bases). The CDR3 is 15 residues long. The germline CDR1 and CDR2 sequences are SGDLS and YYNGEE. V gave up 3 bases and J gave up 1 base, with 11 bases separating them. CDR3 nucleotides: TGTGCCAGCAGCGCCCGGACAGAGTCCTACAATGAGCAGTTCTTC. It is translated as CASSARTESYNEQFF. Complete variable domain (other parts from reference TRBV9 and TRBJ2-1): DSGVTQTPKHLITATGQRVTLRCSPRSGDLSVYWYQQSLDQGLQFLIQYYNGEERAKGNILERFSAQQFPDLHSELNLSSLELGDSALYFCASSARTESYNEQFFGPGTRLTVL.

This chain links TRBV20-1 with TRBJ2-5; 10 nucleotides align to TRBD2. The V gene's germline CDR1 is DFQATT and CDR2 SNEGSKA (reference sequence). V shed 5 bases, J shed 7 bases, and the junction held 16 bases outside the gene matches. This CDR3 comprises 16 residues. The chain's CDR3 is CSAAKPSGGPILTQYF. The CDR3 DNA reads TGCAGTGCTGCCAAACCTAGCGGGGGCCCAATCTTGACCCAGTACTTC.

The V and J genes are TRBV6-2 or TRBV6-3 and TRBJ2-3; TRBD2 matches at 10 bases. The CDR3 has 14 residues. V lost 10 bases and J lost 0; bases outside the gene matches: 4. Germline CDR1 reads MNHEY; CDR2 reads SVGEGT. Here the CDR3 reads CATGLAASTDTQYF. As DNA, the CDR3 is TGTGCCACCGGACTAGCGGCTAGCACAGATACGCAGTATTTT.

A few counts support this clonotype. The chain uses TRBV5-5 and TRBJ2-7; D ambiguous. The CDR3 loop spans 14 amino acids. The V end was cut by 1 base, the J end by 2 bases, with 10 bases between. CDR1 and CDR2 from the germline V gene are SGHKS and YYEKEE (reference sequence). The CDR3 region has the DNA TGTGCCAGCAGCTTGATTCAGGCGACCTACGAGCAGTACTTC. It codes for CASSLIQATYEQYF.

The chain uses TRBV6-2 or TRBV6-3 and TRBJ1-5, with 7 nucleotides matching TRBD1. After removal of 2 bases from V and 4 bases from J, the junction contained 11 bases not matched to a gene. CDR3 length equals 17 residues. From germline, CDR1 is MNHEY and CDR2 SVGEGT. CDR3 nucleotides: TGTGCCAGCAGTTACCCACAGGGGAAGGGGACAAATCAGCCCCAGCATTTT. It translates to CASSYPQGKGTNQPQHF.

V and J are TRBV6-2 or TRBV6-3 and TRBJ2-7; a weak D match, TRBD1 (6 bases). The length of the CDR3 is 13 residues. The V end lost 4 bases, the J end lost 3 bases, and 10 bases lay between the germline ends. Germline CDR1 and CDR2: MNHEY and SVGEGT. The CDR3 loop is CASSWSGVYEQYF. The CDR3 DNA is TGTGCCAGCAGTTGGTCAGGGGTCTACGAGCAGTACTTC.

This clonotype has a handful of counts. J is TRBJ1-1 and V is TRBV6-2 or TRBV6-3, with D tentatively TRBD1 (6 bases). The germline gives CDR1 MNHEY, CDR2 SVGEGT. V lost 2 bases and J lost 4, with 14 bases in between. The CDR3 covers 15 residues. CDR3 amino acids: CASSYRGRGGTEAFF. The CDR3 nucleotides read TGTGCCAGCAGTTACAGGGGCAGGGGAGGCACTGAAGCTTTCTTT.

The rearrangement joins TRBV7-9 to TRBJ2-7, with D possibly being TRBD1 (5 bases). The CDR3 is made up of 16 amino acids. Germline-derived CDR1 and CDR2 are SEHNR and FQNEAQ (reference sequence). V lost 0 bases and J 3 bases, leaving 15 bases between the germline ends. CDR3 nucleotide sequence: TGTGCCAGCAGCTTAGCCCATTCTCCAGGGATCTACGAGCAGTACTTC. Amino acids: CASSLAHSPGIYEQYF.

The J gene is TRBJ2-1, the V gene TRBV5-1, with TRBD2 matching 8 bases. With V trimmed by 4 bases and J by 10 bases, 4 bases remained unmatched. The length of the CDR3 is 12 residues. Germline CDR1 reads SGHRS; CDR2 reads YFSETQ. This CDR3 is CASSPTSGEQFF. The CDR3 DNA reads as TGCGCCAGCAGCCCCACTAGCGGCGAGCAGTTCTTC.

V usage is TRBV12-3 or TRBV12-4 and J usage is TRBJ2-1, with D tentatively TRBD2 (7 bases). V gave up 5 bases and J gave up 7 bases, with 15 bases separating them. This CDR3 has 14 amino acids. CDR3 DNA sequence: TGTGCCAGCAGTCCACGGGGGGCTCGAAATGAGCAGTTCTTC. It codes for CASSPRGARNEQFF.

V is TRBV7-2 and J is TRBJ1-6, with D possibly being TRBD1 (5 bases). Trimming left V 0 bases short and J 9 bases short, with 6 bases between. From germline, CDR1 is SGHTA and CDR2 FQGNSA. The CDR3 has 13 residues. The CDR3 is CASSLAQGSPLHF. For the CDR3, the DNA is TGTGCCAGCAGCTTAGCCCAGGGTTCACCCCTCCACTTT.

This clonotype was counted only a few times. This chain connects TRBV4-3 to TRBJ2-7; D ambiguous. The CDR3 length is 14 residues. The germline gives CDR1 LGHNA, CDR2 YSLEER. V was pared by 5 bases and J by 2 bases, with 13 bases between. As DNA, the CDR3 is TGCGCCAGCAGCTCCCAGAGTGGGCCCTACGAGCAGTACTTC. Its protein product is CASSSQSGPYEQYF.

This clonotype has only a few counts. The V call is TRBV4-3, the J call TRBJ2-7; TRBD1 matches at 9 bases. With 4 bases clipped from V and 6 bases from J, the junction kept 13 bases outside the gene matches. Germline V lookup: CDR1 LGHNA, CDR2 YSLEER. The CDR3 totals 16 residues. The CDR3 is CASSPRWGQGGIEQYF. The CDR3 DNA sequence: TGCGCCAGCAGCCCCCGTTGGGGACAGGGTGGGATCGAGCAGTACTTC.

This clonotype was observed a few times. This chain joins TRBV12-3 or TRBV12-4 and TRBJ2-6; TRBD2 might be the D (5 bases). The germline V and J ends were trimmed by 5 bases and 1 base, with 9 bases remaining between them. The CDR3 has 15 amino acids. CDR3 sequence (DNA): TGTGCCAGCAGTAAAACGGGGTCTGGGGCCAACGTCCTGACTTTC. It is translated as CASSKTGSGANVLTF.

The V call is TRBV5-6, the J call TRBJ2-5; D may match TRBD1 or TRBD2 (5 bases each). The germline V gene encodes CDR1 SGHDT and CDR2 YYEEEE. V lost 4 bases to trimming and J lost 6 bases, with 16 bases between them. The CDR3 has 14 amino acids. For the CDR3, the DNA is TGTGCCAGCAGCGAGAGGGGTGTGGCGAAGACCCAGTACTTC. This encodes CASSERGVAKTQYF.